This paragraph reports one TCR beta chain. Its antigen specificity is not known. The library was built by means of 5' RACE. Each TCR library was prepared from around 3,400 ng of total RNA. For each sample, cDNA synthesis was carried out in eight separate reactions using SMARTScribe reverse transcriptase. During cDNA synthesis, unique molecular identifiers containing a 6-nucleotide sample barcode were introduced by template switching. Amplification of TCRalpha and TCRbeta cDNA involved two nested PCRs of roughly 17 and 9 cycles, and each PCR was followed by bead purification. Before amplification, cDNA was treated with uracil DNA-glycosylase and purified using the QIAquick PCR purification kit. The second PCR was the step at which Illumina TruSeq-compatible adapters and sample-specific barcodes were added. TapeStation and Qubit were used to check library quality and concentration, and around 5 ng of each library went into the pool. Sequencing of pooled libraries was carried out on an Illumina HiSeq2500 single-index Rapid Run using 2 x 100 bp reads and custom sequencing primers. The published analysis was carried out like this. MiGEC version 1.2.6 was used for UMI-based consensus assembly to correct PCR and sequencing errors. MiXCR version 2.1.1 was used to carry out V(D)J alignment, clonotype assembly and CDR3 extraction. To normalise gene usage, clonotype sharing and MAIT/NKT TCR abundance, the top 1000, 10 000 and 20 000 clonotypes in each sample were analysed. After downsampling to 27 000 UMIs, diversity was calculated as the inverse Simpson index using the vegan R package. Paired Mann-Whitney U tests were applied to discordant twin pairs, and Benjamini-Hochberg correction was used for multiple testing. TCRdb reprocessed the reads, reporting each CDR3 protein sequence once and no DNA. The V and J calls and clone size come from TCRdb's table, not from the authors' own analysis. The sample's table lists a count of some 200,000 distinct CDR3 sequences. The ten most abundant clones make up approximately 1.6% of the sample.

From each donor, an approximately 2.3 ml peripheral blood sample was drawn into PAXgene tubes and stored at -80 degrees C. Without any T cell sorting, total RNA was extracted from whole blood using the PAXgene blood miRNA kit on an automated QIAcube. Peripheral blood from monozygotic twin pairs concordant or discordant for inflammatory bowel disease was subjected to deep TCRalpha and TCRbeta repertoire profiling with unique molecular barcoding. Smoking habits were recorded for all twin pairs, with individuals classified as current, former or never smokers. Including cysteine and phenylalanine, the CDR3 has 15 amino acids. DNA was not recorded. Via the germline V gene (reference sequence), CDR1 is LGHDT and CDR2 YNNKEL. The data derive from a study of monozygotic twins with inflammatory bowel disease (dated by TCRdb to about 2019). Study-level background: The full study comprised 28 monozygotic twin pairs: nine German pairs (four IBD-concordant, five IBD-discordant) and 19 IBD-discordant Danish pairs. Each individual had, on average, about 151 000 unique TCRalpha sequences and 181 000 unique TCRbeta sequences available for analysis. The search for disease-associated traits relied mainly on comparing IBD patients with their genetically identical healthy co-twins within discordant pairs.

Here is what the overall study found, with its caveats: IBD patients had lower TCRbeta repertoire diversity, measured by the inverse Simpson index, than their healthy co-twins. No difference in repertoire similarity was observed between concordant and discordant twins, possibly owing to limited statistical power. Compared with healthy twins, IBD patients shared fewer clonotypes with other individuals, and the difference was most pronounced in patients with signs of disease activity. Because patients received different immunosuppressive treatments, the repertoires may have picked up extra background noise and variability between individuals. Different T cell subtypes could not be distinguished in the analysis. The results gave no support for a single strong signal or clonotype linked to IBD.

The source is a human donor with ulcerative colitis or Crohn's disease, or a healthy co-twin of an affected twin (not recorded which). Recombination linked TRBV3-1 to TRBJ2-1; TCRdb designates TRBD1, a call that cannot be tested without DNA. Sequencing was done on a sample of blood. The CDR3 protein is CASSQDRTESNEQFF.